This TCR beta chain stems from a study of metastatic and nonmetastatic thyroid tumors. Study-level background: It was across blood and tumor or nodule tissue from malignant and benign thyroid patients that repertoires were compared.

No treatment had been given to any patient before thyroid surgery. The sample holds many counts of this clone. Its antigen is unidentified. Trimming at V came to 5 bases and at J to 13 bases, leaving 18 bases not matched to a gene. The germline V gene has CDR1 SGHAT and CDR2 FQDESV (reference sequence). This CDR3 has 18 amino acids. In the original processing: A classifier of distant metastasis in papillary thyroid cancer was built from CDR3 differences (across clinicopathological groups). TCRdb reanalyzed the PCR reads via MiXCR. TCRdb, not the original authors, processed these V and J calls. The sample contains about 40,000 clones, less than 20% of which appear only once. Study-wide results and caveats: For both blood and tumor, malignant thyroid tumors reportedly showed significantly higher TCR beta diversity than benign nodules did.

The sample taken for sequencing was tumor tissue. This clonotype was sampled from a female donor with papillary thyroid cancer or a benign thyroid nodule (not recorded which). Some clones in this sample may be carry-over from other donors' samples. The chain carries TRBV11-1 and TRBJ2-1, with 15 bases fitting TRBD2. The DNA for the CDR3 is TGTGCCAGCAGCCAAACCGGGACTAGCGGGAGGACCCTGGGGAAACAGTTCTTC. Encoded protein: CASSQTGTSGRTLGKQFF. Combining the CDR3 with reference TRBV11-1 and TRBJ2-1 gives the whole variable domain EAEVAQSPRYKITEKSQAVAFWCDPISGHATLYWYRQILGQGPELLVQFQDESVVDDSQLPKDRFSAERLKGVDSTLKIQPAELGDSAMYLCASSQTGTSGRTLGKQFFGPGTRLTVL.